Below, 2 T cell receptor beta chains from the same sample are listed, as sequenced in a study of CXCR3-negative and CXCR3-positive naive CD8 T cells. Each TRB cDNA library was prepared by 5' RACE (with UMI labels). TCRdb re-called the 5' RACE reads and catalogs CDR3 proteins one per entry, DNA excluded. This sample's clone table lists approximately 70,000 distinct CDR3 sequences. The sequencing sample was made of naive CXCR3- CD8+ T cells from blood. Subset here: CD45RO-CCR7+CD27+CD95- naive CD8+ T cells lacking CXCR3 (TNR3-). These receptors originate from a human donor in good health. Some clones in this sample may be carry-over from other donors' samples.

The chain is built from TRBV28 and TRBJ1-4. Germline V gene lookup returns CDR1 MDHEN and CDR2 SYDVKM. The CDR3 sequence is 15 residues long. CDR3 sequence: CASSPYPGEGEKLFF. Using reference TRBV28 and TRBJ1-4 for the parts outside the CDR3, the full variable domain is DVKVTQSSRYLVKRTGEKVFLECVQDMDHENMFWYRQDPGLGLRLIYFSYDVKMKEKGDIPEGYSVSREKKERFSLILESASTNQTSMYLCASSPYPGEGEKLFFGSGTQLSVL.

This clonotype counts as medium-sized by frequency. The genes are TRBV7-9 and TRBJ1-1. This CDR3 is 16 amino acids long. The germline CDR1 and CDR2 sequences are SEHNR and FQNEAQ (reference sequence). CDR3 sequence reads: CASSLGFARGDTEAFF.